A single sample is the source of the 31 T cell receptor beta chains below, sequenced in a study of blood T cell repertoires in COVID-19. Libraries were prepared by immunoSEQ multiplex PCR; TCRdb keeps only in-frame clonotypes and omits some of them. The data contain around 70,000 clones, approximately 90% of them seen just once; the ten biggest clones take up 4.5% to 6%. The sequencing input was peripheral blood. Receptor source: a woman in her sixties with active COVID-19.

The CDR3 nucleotides are TGTGCCAGCAGTCCAAAACCGGGACAGACTAGGTATGGGACCCAGTACTTC. Its protein product is CASSPKPGQTRYGTQYF. The rearrangement links TRBV11-3 to TRBJ2-5, with D possibly TRBD1 on 7 matching bases. Germline lookup yields CDR1 SGHNT and CDR2 YENEEA. This CDR3 contains 17 residues. Trimming cost V 6 bases and J 7 bases, with 27 bases left between them.

This clone showed up just once. The V call is TRBV6-5, the J call TRBJ1-3; TRBD1 agrees at 7 bases. Germline V lookup: CDR1 MNHEY, CDR2 SVGAGI. This CDR3 has 15 amino acids. V shed 5 bases, J shed 2 bases, and the junction held 6 bases outside the gene matches. This CDR3 reads CASSPSDRAGNTIYF. CDR3 DNA: TGTGCCAGCAGTCCAAGTGACAGGGCTGGAAACACCATATATTTT.

The genes are TRBV7-9 and TRBJ1-1, with 9 bases that match TRBD1. The germline CDR1 and CDR2 sequences are SEHNR and FQNEAQ (reference sequence). The CDR3 has 14 residues. The trim removed 6 bases at V and 4 bases at J, leaving 6 bases unmatched. CDR3 amino acids: CASRNTGGGTEAFF. CDR3 bases: TGTGCCAGCAGGAATACAGGGGGCGGCACTGAAGCTTTCTTT.

The chain combines TRBV7-9 with TRBJ2-1, with 9 bases that match TRBD2. Per germline, CDR1 SEHNR and CDR2 FQNEAQ (reference sequence). This CDR3 is 16 amino acids long. V lost 5 bases and J lost 2; bases outside the gene matches: 7. The CDR3 loop reads CASSPLAGVAYNEQFF. CDR3 coding DNA: TGTGCCAGCAGCCCATTAGCGGGAGTAGCCTACAATGAGCAGTTCTTC.

The J gene is TRBJ2-2, the V gene TRBV7-9, with 8 bases identical to TRBD1. The CDR3 totals 16 residues. Germline values: CDR1 SEHNR, CDR2 FQNEAQ (reference sequence). V shed 3 bases, J shed 5 bases, and the junction held 8 bases outside the gene matches. CDR3 region: CASSFLDRGQTGELFF. CDR3 in DNA: TGTGCCAGCAGCTTCCTCGACAGGGGCCAAACCGGGGAGCTGTTTTTT.

The gene calls are TRBV3-1 (or the pseudogene TRBV3-2) and TRBJ2-5, with D possibly TRBD2 on 6 matching bases. The CDR3 extends over 15 amino acids. Trimming pared 4 bases from V and 1 base from J, leaving 13 bases between. Germline V gene lookup returns CDR1 LGHDT and CDR2 YNNKEL (reference sequence). The CDR3 sequence: CASSRSGWAQETQYF. The DNA for the CDR3 is TGTGCCAGCAGCCGCAGCGGGTGGGCCCAAGAGACCCAGTACTTC.

The J gene is TRBJ2-7, the V gene TRBV6-6, with 10 bases lining up with TRBD2. The CDR3 spans 15 residues. After removal of 2 bases from V and 3 bases from J, the junction contained 4 bases not matched to a gene. Per the germline V gene, CDR1 is MNHNY and CDR2 is SVGAGI (reference sequence). The CDR3 DNA is TGTGCCAGCAGTTACCGGACTAGCGGAAACTACGAGCAGTACTTC. Translated: CASSYRTSGNYEQYF.

The chain uses TRBV28 and TRBJ2-7; possible D gene TRBD2, 5 bases. This CDR3 region has 15 residues. Germline CDR1 is MDHEN and CDR2 is SYDVKM. Deletions cut 6 bases from V and 4 bases from J, with 19 bases between. CDR3 loop: CASSPQAAVKYEQYF. DNA of the CDR3: TGTGCCAGCAGCCCCCAGGCAGCGGTAAAATACGAGCAGTACTTC.

This chain uses TRBV15 with TRBJ1-5; 8 bases are a match to TRBD1. The V gene end was trimmed by 8 bases and the J gene end by 9 bases; junction bases not matched to a gene: 9. CDR3 size: 13 residues. CDR1 and CDR2 from the germline V gene are LNHNV and YYDKDF (reference sequence). CDR3: CATGQGLLGPQHF. In nucleotides, the CDR3 is TGTGCCACCGGACAGGGACTCCTCGGGCCCCAGCATTTT.

The chain joins TRBV7-8 to TRBJ1-1; 8 nucleotides match TRBD1. The length of the CDR3 is 13 residues. Germline V gene data show CDR1 as SGHVS and CDR2 as FQNEAQ. The junction had 5 bases not matched to a gene; V was cut back by 5 bases and J by 6 bases. The chain's CDR3 is CASSPGGRAEAFF. The CDR3 nucleotides read TGTGCCAGCAGCCCAGGGGGCCGCGCTGAAGCTTTCTTT.

The rearrangement uses TRBV10-3 and TRBJ2-7; TRBD1 agrees at 8 bases. The CDR3 is 13 amino acids. Germline values: CDR1 ENHRY, CDR2 SYGVKD. The J segment lost 7 bases and the V segment lost 4 bases, leaving 6 bases of the junction unmatched. CDR3 sequence reads: CAISGQGSEEQYF. In DNA, the CDR3 is TGTGCCATCAGTGGACAGGGGTCTGAAGAGCAGTACTTC.

This chain joins TRBV24-1 and TRBJ1-1; 9 bases map to TRBD1. The CDR3 is made up of 15 amino acids. Germline loops: CDR1 KGHDR, CDR2 SFDVKD. Trimming removed 3 bases from V and 1 base from J; junction bases left unmatched: 2. The CDR3 loop reads CATSDGGQGNTEAFF. DNA of the CDR3: TGTGCCACCAGTGATGGGGGACAGGGGAACACTGAAGCTTTCTTT.

V is TRBV27 and J is TRBJ2-1; D call uncertain. The length of the CDR3 is 11 residues. The V gene's germline CDR1 is MNHEY and CDR2 SMNVEV (reference sequence). Trimming pared 2 bases from V and 9 bases from J, leaving 5 bases between. DNA of the CDR3: TGTGCCAGCAGTTTAGGCAGTGAGCAGTTCTTC. Translating gives CASSLGSEQFF.

The chain employs TRBV29-1 and TRBJ2-3, with 11 bases that match TRBD1. Germline V gives CDR1 SQVTM, CDR2 ANQGSEA. Trimming cost V 0 bases and J 5 bases; bases outside gene matches: 7. The CDR3 sequence is 16 residues long. CDR3 residues: CSVEDNGQGAKDTQYF. DNA of the CDR3: TGCAGCGTTGAAGATAATGGACAGGGGGCAAAAGATACGCAGTATTTT.

V usage is TRBV27 and J usage is TRBJ2-7; 12 positions match TRBD1. The length of the CDR3 is 15 residues. After removal of 3 bases from V and 4 bases from J, the junction contained 4 bases not matched to a gene. CDR1 and CDR2 (germline): MNHEY, SMNVEV (reference sequence). CDR3 region: CASSFGTGGGYEQYF. CDR3 DNA: TGTGCCAGCAGTTTTGGGACAGGGGGCGGGTACGAGCAGTACTTC.

The CDR3 loop reads CASSQVAMNTEAFF. The CDR3 DNA sequence: TGTGCCAGCAGCCAAGTCGCTATGAACACTGAAGCTTTCTTT. V and J are TRBV4-2 and TRBJ1-1; D unclear. Per germline, CDR1 LGHNA and CDR2 YNFKEQ. The CDR3 is 14 amino acids. Trimming shortened V by 1 base and J by 0 bases, and 6 bases separated the two germline ends.

The chain combines TRBV3-1 (or the pseudogene TRBV3-2) with TRBJ2-1; D is perhaps TRBD2 (5 bases). V gave up 0 bases and J gave up 0 bases, with 9 bases separating them. Germline CDR1 LGHDT, CDR2 YNNKEL (reference sequence). The CDR3 extends over 16 amino acids. CDR3 in amino acids: CASSQDSASSYNEQFF. CDR3 in DNA: TGTGCCAGCAGCCAAGATAGCGCGAGCTCCTACAATGAGCAGTTCTTC.

The chain uses TRBV28 and TRBJ2-7; D gene unclear. Germline values: CDR1 MDHEN, CDR2 SYDVKM. Trimming removed 2 bases from V and 4 bases from J, with 9 bases in between. This CDR3 is built from 13 residues. The CDR3 loop is CASSLAPRYEQYF. CDR3 sequence (DNA): TGTGCCAGCAGTTTAGCGCCGCGGTACGAGCAGTACTTC.

V is TRBV7-9 and J is TRBJ1-4; 8 bases line up with TRBD1. V trimming: 5 bases; J trimming: 8 bases; junction bases outside the gene matches: 4. Germline V gene sequence: CDR1 SEHNR, CDR2 FQNEAQ (reference sequence). This CDR3 spans 13 amino acids. The CDR3 loop reads CASSLRTGEKLFF. CDR3 coding DNA: TGTGCCAGCAGCCTAAGGACAGGGGAAAAACTGTTTTTT.

The CDR3 nucleotides read TGTGCCAGCAGCTTCCAGGGGCCGAGGGGGGCCAACGTCCTGACTTTC. Protein sequence: CASSFQGPRGANVLTF. V and J are TRBV11-2 and TRBJ2-6; TRBD1 is a possible D gene (6 bases). V lost 3 bases and J 4 bases, leaving 13 bases between the germline ends. The CDR3 contains 16 residues. CDR1 and CDR2 (germline): SGHAT, FQNNGV.

The chain couples TRBV27 to TRBJ2-1; 12 bases match TRBD2. Looked up from germline, CDR1 is MNHEY and CDR2 is SMNVEV (reference sequence). CDR3 size: 15 residues. After removal of 8 bases from V and 7 bases from J, the junction contained 9 bases not matched to a gene. The CDR3 nucleotides are TGTGCCAGCCGAACTACTAGCGGGAGGACGAATGAGCAGTTCTTC. It encodes CASRTTSGRTNEQFF.

The V and J genes are TRBV11-2 and TRBJ1-6; 9 bases match TRBD1. Germline values: CDR1 SGHAT, CDR2 FQNNGV. The CDR3 has 16 residues. J was trimmed by 10 bases and V by 0 bases; bases with no gene match: 7. In nucleotides, the CDR3 is TGTGCCAGCAGCTTAGATGGGACAGGGTGGTGGTCACCCCTCCACTTT. Amino acid sequence: CASSLDGTGWWSPLHF.

This chain links TRBV5-1 with TRBJ1-2; D uncertain. The CDR3 length is 14 residues. V was cut by 0 bases and J by 0 bases, with 6 bases left in between. Germline CDR1 reads SGHRS; CDR2 reads YFSETQ. The CDR3 protein is CASSLGHSNYGYTF. CDR3 nucleotides: TGCGCCAGCAGCTTGGGACACTCTAACTATGGCTACACCTTC.

The J gene is TRBJ1-1, the V gene TRBV6-5; 10 nucleotides match TRBD1. V dropped 5 bases and J dropped 7; count of bases not matched to a gene: 4. The germline V gene has CDR1 MNHEY and CDR2 SVGAGI. The CDR3 is 13 amino acids. The CDR3 is CASSQTGGIEAFF. CDR3 coding DNA: TGTGCCAGCAGTCAGACAGGGGGCATTGAAGCTTTCTTT.

This clone has only one observation. V usage is TRBV2 and J usage is TRBJ2-3; 13 positions agree with TRBD2. CDR3 size: 17 residues. The germline CDR1 and CDR2 sequences are SNHLY and FYNNEI. V gave up 7 bases and J gave up 2 bases; unmatched junction bases: 9. The CDR3 reads CASTSRTSGGNTDTQYF. CDR3 in DNA: TGTGCCAGCACCTCACGGACTAGCGGGGGAAACACAGATACGCAGTATTTT. Together with reference TRBV2 and TRBJ2-3, the CDR3 gives the full variable domain: EPEVTQTPSHQVTQMGQEVILRCVPISNHLYFYWYRQILGQKVEFLVSFYNNEISEKSEIFDDQFSVERPDGSNFTLKIRSTKLEDSAMYFCASTSRTSGGNTDTQYFGPGTRLTVL.

The rearrangement links TRBV3-1 (or the pseudogene TRBV3-2) to TRBJ2-5; 11 positions match TRBD2. Germline V gene lookup returns CDR1 LGHDT and CDR2 YNNKEL (reference sequence). The ends lost 1 base at V and 5 bases at J; junction bases unmatched: 9. This CDR3 is built from 17 residues. The CDR3 nucleotides read TGTGCCAGCAGCCAAGGACTTTCGGCTAGCGGGAGGGAGACCCAGTACTTC. Protein sequence: CASSQGLSASGRETQYF.

This clone was observed once. The chain is built from TRBV5-6 and TRBJ2-2, with 10 bases matching TRBD2. Germline V gene lookup returns CDR1 SGHDT and CDR2 YYEEEE. With 0 bases clipped from V and 7 bases from J, the junction kept 12 bases outside the gene matches. The CDR3 runs to 18 residues. As DNA, the CDR3 is TGTGCCAGCAGCTTGGGTGCCAGCGGGAGGGCCATTGGCGGGGAGCTGTTTTTT. It encodes CASSLGASGRAIGGELFF.

The chain carries TRBV4-2 and TRBJ2-3, with TRBD2 matching over 12 bases. This CDR3 region has 16 residues. Losses at the gene ends were 4 bases for V and 3 bases for J; bases not matched to a gene: 5. Germline assignment: CDR1 LGHNA and CDR2 YNFKEQ. The DNA for the CDR3 is TGTGCCAGCAGCCGACTAGCGGGAGAAGGAACAGATACGCAGTATTTT. Translated: CASSRLAGEGTDTQYF.

Here the CDR3 reads CASSFYDRGFSPLHF. The CDR3 DNA sequence: TGTGCCAGCAGCTTTTACGACAGGGGTTTTTCACCCCTCCACTTT. The chain has TRBV5-4 and TRBJ1-6; the match to TRBD1 covers 8 bases. Germline V gene data show CDR1 as SGHNT and CDR2 as YYREEE (reference sequence). This CDR3 region has 15 residues. J lost 9 bases, V lost 2 bases, and 7 bases had no gene match.

This sequence joins TRBV19 and TRBJ1-2, with D perhaps TRBD1 (6 bases). V was cut by 3 bases and J by 2 bases, with 13 bases left in between. The CDR3 runs 15 residues. The germline gives CDR1 LNHDA, CDR2 SQIVND (reference sequence). In DNA, the CDR3 is TGTGCCAGTAGTATCTCATCAGGGGACAACTATGGCTACACCTTC. It encodes CASSISSGDNYGYTF.

The chain couples TRBV28 to TRBJ2-7; 8 bases are a match to TRBD1. Germline V gene sequence: CDR1 MDHEN, CDR2 SYDVKM. CDR3 length equals 19 residues. The V and J ends lost 6 bases and 3 bases, in that order; junction bases with no gene match: 22. In DNA, the CDR3 is TGTGCCAGCAGCGGGGTGGGCACAGGCGCAGGGACAGGAGGCTACGAGCAGTACTTC. The encoded protein is CASSGVGTGAGTGGYEQYF.